Sequencing of this TCR beta chain was carried out in a study of cytomegalovirus exposure and HLA in healthy donors. Study findings and constraints: Subsequent analysis of the 120 or so validation repertoires found a tendency for first-cohort TCR clusters to co-occur. Published work reported that the classifier diagnosed cytomegalovirus status with high specificity and sensitivity.

This CDR3 is 15 amino acids long. CDR1 is MDHEN and CDR2 is SYDVKM in the germline V gene. The V segment lost 7 bases and the J segment 1 base; nucleotides outside the gene matches: 9. Here immunoSEQ multiplex PCR was the method, and the copy in TCRdb shows in-frame clones only, minus some. The repertoire holds 110,000 or so clones, with approximately 88% as singletons. Remarks on this clone: Its antigen remains unidentified.

The chain has TRBV28 and TRBJ1-1, with 7 bases lining up with TRBD1. The TCR comes from a man between 18 and 29 years old in good health and CMV-seronegative. The sample taken for sequencing was PBMCs. The CDR3 nucleotides are TGTGCCAGCATTAACCGCGGGACAGCGAACACTGAAGCTTTCTTT. This sequence encodes CASINRGTANTEAFF.